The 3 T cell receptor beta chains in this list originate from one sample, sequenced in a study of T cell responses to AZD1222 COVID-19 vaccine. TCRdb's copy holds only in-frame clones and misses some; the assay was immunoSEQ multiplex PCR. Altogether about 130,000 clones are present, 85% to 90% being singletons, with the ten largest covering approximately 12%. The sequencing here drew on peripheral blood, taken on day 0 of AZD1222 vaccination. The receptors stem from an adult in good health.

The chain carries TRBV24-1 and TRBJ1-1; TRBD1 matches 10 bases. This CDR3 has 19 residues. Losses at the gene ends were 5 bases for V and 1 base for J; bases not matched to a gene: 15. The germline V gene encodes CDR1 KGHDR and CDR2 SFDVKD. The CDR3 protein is CATSGLSGTGDSQNTEAFF. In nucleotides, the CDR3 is TGTGCCACCAGTGGACTATCGGGGACAGGGGACTCCCAGAACACTGAAGCTTTCTTT.

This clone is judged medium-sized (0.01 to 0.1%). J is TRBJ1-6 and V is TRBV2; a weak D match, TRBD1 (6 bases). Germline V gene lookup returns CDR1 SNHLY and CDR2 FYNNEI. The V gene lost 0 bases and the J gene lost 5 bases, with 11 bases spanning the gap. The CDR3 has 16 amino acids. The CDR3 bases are TGTGCCAGCAGTGAAGCCGGGGGACACAATAATTCACCCCTCCACTTT. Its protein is CASSEAGGHNNSPLHF.

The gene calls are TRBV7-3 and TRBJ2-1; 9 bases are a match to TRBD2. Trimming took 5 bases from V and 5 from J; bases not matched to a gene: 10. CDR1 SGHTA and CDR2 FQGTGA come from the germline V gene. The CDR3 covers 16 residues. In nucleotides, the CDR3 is TGTGCCAGCAGCCTCCAGCTAGCGGGACTGAACAATGAGCAGTTCTTC. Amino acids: CASSLQLAGLNNEQFF.